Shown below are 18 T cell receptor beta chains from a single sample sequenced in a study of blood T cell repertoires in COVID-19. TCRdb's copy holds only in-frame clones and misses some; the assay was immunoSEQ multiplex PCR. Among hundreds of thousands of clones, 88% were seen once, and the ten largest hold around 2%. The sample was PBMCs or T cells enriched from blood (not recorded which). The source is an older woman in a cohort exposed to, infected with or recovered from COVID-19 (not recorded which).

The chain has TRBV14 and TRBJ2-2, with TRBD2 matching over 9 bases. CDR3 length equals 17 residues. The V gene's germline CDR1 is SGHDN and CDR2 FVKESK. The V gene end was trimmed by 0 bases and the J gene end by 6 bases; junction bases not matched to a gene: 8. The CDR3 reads CASSQDRLAGIAGELFF. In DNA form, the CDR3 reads TGTGCCAGCAGCCAAGATAGGCTAGCGGGAATCGCCGGGGAGCTGTTTTTT.

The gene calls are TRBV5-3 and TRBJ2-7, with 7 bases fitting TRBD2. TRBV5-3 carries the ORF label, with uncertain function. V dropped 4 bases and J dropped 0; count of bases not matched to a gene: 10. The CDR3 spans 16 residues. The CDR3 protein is CARSLFRGDSSYEQYF. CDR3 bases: TGTGCCAGAAGCCTCTTTCGGGGGGACTCCTCCTACGAGCAGTACTTC.

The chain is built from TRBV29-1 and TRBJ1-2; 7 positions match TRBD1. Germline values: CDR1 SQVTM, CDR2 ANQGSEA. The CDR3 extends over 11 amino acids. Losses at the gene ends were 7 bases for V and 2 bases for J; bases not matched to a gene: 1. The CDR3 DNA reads TGCAGCGGGGGACAGAACTATGGCTACACCTTC. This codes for CSGGQNYGYTF. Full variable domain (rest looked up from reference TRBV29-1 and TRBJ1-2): SAVISQKPSRDICQRGTSLTIQCQVDSQVTMMFWYRQQPGQSLTLIATANQGSEATYESGFVIDKFPISRPNLTFSTLTVSNMSPEDSSIYLCSGGQNYGYTFGSGTRLTVV.

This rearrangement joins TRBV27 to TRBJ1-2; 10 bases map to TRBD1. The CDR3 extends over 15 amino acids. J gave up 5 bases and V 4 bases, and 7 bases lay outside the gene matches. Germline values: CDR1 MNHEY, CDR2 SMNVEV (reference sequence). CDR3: CASSSWTGGFYGYTF. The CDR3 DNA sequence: TGTGCCAGCAGTTCTTGGACAGGGGGATTTTATGGCTACACCTTC.

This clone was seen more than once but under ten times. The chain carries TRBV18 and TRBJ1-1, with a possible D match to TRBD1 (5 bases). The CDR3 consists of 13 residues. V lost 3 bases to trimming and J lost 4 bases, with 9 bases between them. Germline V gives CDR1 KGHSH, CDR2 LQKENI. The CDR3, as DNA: TGTGCCAGCTCACCTCAGGGTACCACTGAAGCTTTCTTT. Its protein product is CASSPQGTTEAFF.

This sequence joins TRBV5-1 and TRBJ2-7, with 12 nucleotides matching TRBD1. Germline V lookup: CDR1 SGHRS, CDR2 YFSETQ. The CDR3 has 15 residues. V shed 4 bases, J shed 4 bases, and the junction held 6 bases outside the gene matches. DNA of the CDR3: TGCGCCAGCAGCCAAGGGACAGGGGGCTTGTACGAGCAGTACTTC. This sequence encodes CASSQGTGGLYEQYF.

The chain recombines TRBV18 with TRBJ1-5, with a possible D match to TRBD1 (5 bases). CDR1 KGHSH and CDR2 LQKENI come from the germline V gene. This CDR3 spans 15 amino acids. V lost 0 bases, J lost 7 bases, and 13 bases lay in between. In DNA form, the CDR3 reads TGTGCCAGCTCACCACCGGCACAGCGGGGGCAGCCCCAGCATTTT. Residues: CASSPPAQRGQPQHF.

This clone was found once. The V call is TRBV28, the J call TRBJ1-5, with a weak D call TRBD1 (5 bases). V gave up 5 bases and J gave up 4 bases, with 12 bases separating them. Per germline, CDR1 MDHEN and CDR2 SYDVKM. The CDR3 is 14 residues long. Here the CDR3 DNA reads TGTGCCAGCAGTGGACACTTTGCTAATCAGCCCCAGCATTTT. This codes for CASSGHFANQPQHF.

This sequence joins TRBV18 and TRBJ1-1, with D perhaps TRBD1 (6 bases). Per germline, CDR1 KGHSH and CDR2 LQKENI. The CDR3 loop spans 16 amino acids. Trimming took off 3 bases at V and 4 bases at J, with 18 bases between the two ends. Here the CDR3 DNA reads TGTGCCAGCTCACCGGCTCTAACAGGGTTTTCCACTGAAGCTTTCTTT. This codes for CASSPALTGFSTEAFF. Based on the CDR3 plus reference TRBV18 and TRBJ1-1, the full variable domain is NAGVMQNPRHLVRRRGQEARLRCSPMKGHSHVYWYRQLPEEGLKFMVYLQKENIIDESGMPKERFSAEFPKEGPSILRIQQVVRGDSAAYFCASSPALTGFSTEAFFGQGTRLTVV.

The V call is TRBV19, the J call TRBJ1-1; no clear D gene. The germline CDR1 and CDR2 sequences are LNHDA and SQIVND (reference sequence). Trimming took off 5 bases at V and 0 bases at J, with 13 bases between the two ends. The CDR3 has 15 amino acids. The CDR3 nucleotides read TGTGCCAGTAGTCCGCACAGAAAGCTGAACACTGAAGCTTTCTTT. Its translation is CASSPHRKLNTEAFF.

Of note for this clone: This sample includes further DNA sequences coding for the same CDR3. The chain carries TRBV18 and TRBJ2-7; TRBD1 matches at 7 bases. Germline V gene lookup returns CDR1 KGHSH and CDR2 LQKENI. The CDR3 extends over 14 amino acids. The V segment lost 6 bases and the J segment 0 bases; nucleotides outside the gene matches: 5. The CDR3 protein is CASSPGTASYEQYF. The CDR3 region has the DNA TGTGCCAGCTCTCCCGGGACAGCCTCCTACGAGCAGTACTTC.

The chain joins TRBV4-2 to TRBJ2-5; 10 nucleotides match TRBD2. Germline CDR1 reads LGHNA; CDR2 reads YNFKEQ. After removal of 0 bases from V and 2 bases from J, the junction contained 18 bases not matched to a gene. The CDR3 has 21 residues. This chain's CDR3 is CASSQEGGARTSGGGQETQYF. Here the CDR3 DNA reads TGTGCCAGCAGCCAAGAAGGGGGGGCGCGGACTAGCGGAGGAGGACAAGAGACCCAGTACTTC.

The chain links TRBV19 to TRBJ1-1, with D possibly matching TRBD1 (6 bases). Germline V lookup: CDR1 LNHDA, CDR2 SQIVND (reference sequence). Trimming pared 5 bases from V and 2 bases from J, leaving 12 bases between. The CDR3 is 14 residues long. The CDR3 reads CASSSQGSNTEAFF. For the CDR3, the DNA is TGTGCCAGTAGTTCACAGGGAAGTAACACTGAAGCTTTCTTT.

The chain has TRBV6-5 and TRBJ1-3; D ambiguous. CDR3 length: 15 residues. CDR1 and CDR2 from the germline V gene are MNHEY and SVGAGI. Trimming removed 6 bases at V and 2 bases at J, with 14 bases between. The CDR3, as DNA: TGTGCCAGCAGACTTCTCGGACTTACTGGAAACACCATATATTTT. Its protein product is CASRLLGLTGNTIYF.

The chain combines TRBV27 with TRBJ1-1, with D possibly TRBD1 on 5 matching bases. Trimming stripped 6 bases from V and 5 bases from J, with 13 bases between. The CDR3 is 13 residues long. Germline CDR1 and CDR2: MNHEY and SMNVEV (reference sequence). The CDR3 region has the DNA TGTGCCAGCAGCTCTACTGGGGCTACTGAAGCTTTCTTT. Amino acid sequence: CASSSTGATEAFF.

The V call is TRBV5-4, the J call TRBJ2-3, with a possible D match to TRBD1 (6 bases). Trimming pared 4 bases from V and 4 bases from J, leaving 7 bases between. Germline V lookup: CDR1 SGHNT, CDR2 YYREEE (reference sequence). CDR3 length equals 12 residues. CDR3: CASSGTPDTQYF. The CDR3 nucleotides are TGTGCCAGCAGCGGGACACCAGATACGCAGTATTTT.

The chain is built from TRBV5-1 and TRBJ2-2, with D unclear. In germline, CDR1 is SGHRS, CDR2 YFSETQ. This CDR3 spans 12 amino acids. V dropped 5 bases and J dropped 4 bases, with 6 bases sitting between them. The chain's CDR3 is CASSRVTGELFF. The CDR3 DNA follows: TGCGCCAGCAGTCGGGTCACCGGGGAGCTGTTTTTT.

The CDR3 reads CASSPPDRGTDTQYF. The CDR3 region has the DNA TGTGCCAGCAGTCCACCGGACAGGGGCACAGATACGCAGTATTTT. The rearrangement uses TRBV28 and TRBJ2-3; 8 positions match TRBD1. The ends lost 5 bases at V and 1 base at J; junction bases unmatched: 5. The germline V gene has CDR1 MDHEN and CDR2 SYDVKM. This CDR3 is built from 15 residues.